The 14 T cell receptor beta chains in this list originate from one sample, sequenced in a study of cytomegalovirus exposure and HLA in healthy donors (dated by TCRdb to the late 2010s). Library creation used the immunoSEQ multiplex PCR assay. For the multiplex PCR, a mixture combining 60 forward primers for TCR Vbeta segments and 13 reverse primers for TCR Jbeta segments was used. This immuneACCESS table, as held by TCRdb, lists in-frame sequences with V and J called but not all clones. Of the missing ones, under half trace to an unresolved V gene in checked studies; the others have no known cause. A total of some 90,000 clones appear in this sample, over 75% of them only once. 5.5% to 7.5% of the sample is in the top ten clones. The specimen was PBMCs. These receptors came from a female donor in good health and CMV-seronegative.

This chain uses TRBV10-3 with TRBJ2-5; TRBD2 matches 10 bases. The V gene's germline CDR1 is ENHRY and CDR2 SYGVKD. J gave up 1 base and V 7 bases, and 3 bases lay outside the gene matches. This CDR3 is built from 14 residues. CDR3 sequence: CAIKSGGAQETQYF. CDR3 sequence (DNA): TGTGCCATCAAAAGCGGGGGGGCCCAAGAGACCCAGTACTTC.

The chain employs TRBV9 and TRBJ2-3; 9 bases match TRBD2. CDR1 is SGDLS, CDR2 YYNGEE, per germline. V was pared by 0 bases and J by 4 bases, with 3 bases of the junction left unmatched. The CDR3 loop spans 15 amino acids. CDR3 residues: CASSVGSGRSDTQYF. DNA of the CDR3: TGTGCCAGCAGCGTAGGTAGCGGGAGATCAGATACGCAGTATTTT.

The gene calls are TRBV6-4 and TRBJ2-2; D is uncertain. Trimming left V 6 bases short and J 4 bases short, with 6 bases between. The CDR3 extends over 12 amino acids. The germline gives CDR1 MRHNA, CDR2 SNTAGT. As DNA, the CDR3 is TGTGCCAGCAGAGACCTCACCGGGGAGCTGTTTTTT. It translates to CASRDLTGELFF.

This sequence joins TRBV7-2 and TRBJ2-7, with 7 bases that match TRBD2. This CDR3 contains 16 residues. V lost 1 base and J lost 0; bases outside the gene matches: 6. Germline V gives CDR1 SGHTA, CDR2 FQGNSA. The CDR3 DNA reads as TGTGCCAGCAGCTTAGAATCTAGCGGCAGCTCCTACGAGCAGTACTTC. Translating it yields CASSLESSGSSYEQYF.

The chain employs TRBV11-3 and TRBJ2-1; tentative D call: TRBD2 (5 bases). This CDR3 has 15 residues. Germline assignment: CDR1 SGHNT and CDR2 YENEEA. V was pared by 5 bases and J by 0 bases, with 11 bases between. CDR3 region: CASSDRGSSYNEQFF. For the CDR3, the DNA is TGTGCCAGCAGCGACCGGGGTTCCTCCTACAATGAGCAGTTCTTC. The whole variable domain, remainder taken from reference TRBV11-3 and TRBJ2-1, is EAGVVQSPRYKIIEKKQPVAFWCNPISGHNTLYWYLQNLGQGPELLIRYENEEAVDDSQLPKDRFSAERLKGVDSTLKIQPAELGDSAVYLCASSDRGSSYNEQFFGPGTRLTVL.

This rearrangement joins TRBV25-1 to TRBJ1-1, with 9 bases that match TRBD1. The V gene's germline CDR1 is MGHDK and CDR2 SYGVNS. The CDR3 is 15 residues long. The J segment lost 5 bases and the V segment lost 6 bases, leaving 10 bases of the junction unmatched. CDR3 bases: TGTGCCAGCAGCGCCAGACAGGGGGGACGGACTGAAGCTTTCTTT. It is translated as CASSARQGGRTEAFF.

The rearrangement uses TRBV7-2 and TRBJ1-5, with 9 bases identical to TRBD1. Per the germline V gene, CDR1 is SGHTA and CDR2 is FQGNSA. The V segment lost 4 bases and the J segment 3 bases; nucleotides outside the gene matches: 4. The CDR3 is 15 amino acids. The CDR3 region has the DNA TGTGCCAGCAGCTCCCGGGACAGGGCCAATCAGCCCCAGCATTTT. Protein product: CASSSRDRANQPQHF.

The chain is built from TRBV28 and TRBJ2-1; 11 bases match TRBD1. Trimming at V came to 2 bases and at J to 8 bases, leaving 5 bases not matched to a gene. This CDR3 contains 15 residues. The germline gives CDR1 MDHEN, CDR2 SYDVKM. As DNA, the CDR3 is TGTGCCAGCAGTTTAGCGGGACAGGGGGGCCATGAGCAGTTCTTC. Its protein is CASSLAGQGGHEQFF.

The rearrangement uses TRBV6-6 and TRBJ2-7, with D perhaps matching TRBD1 (6 bases). Trimming removed 2 bases from V and 0 bases from J, with 11 bases in between. Germline assignment: CDR1 MNHNY and CDR2 SVGAGI (reference sequence). The CDR3 is 15 amino acids. CDR3 DNA: TGTGCCAGCAGTTACCCTCGGGACATCTCCTACGAGCAGTACTTC. It translates to CASSYPRDISYEQYF.

V and J are TRBV6-1 and TRBJ1-2, with D perhaps matching TRBD1 (5 bases). V was cut by 5 bases and J by 0 bases, with 10 bases left in between. The CDR3 has 14 amino acids. In germline, CDR1 is MNHNS, CDR2 SASEGT. The CDR3 loop is CASSSGGSNYGYTF. The CDR3 nucleotides are TGTGCCAGCAGTTCCGGGGGTTCTAACTATGGCTACACCTTC.

V and J are TRBV5-1 and TRBJ1-1, with a tentative D call TRBD1 (6 bases). The CDR3 contains 14 residues. Germline loops: CDR1 SGHRS, CDR2 YFSETQ. V lost 3 bases and J lost 3, with 12 bases in between. This CDR3 is CASSSGGGYTEAFF. The CDR3 nucleotides are TGCGCCAGCAGCTCTGGGGGCGGATACACTGAAGCTTTCTTT. Together with reference TRBV5-1 and TRBJ1-1, the CDR3 gives the full variable domain: KAGVTQTPRYLIKTRGQQVTLSCSPISGHRSVSWYQQTPGQGLQFLFEYFSETQRNKGNFPGRFSGRQFSNSRSEMNVSTLELGDSALYLCASSSGGGYTEAFFGQGTRLTVV.

The count of this clone is one. This chain links TRBV15 with TRBJ1-5; 9 nucleotides match TRBD1. Unmatched junction bases numbered 13, after V lost 3 bases and J lost 4 bases. From germline, CDR1 is LNHNV and CDR2 YYDKDF (reference sequence). CDR3 length equals 18 residues. The CDR3 DNA reads TGTGCCACCAGCAGTGCGTTTAGGGGGACAGGGAAAAATCAGCCCCAGCATTTT. Amino acid sequence: CATSSAFRGTGKNQPQHF.

The chain combines TRBV18 with TRBJ1-5; D might be TRBD1 (5 bases). Trimming stripped 3 bases from V and 2 bases from J, with 14 bases between. There are 16 residues in the CDR3. The germline V gene has CDR1 KGHSH and CDR2 LQKENI. The CDR3 sequence is CASSPNTGVGNQPQHF. The CDR3 nucleotides read TGTGCCAGCTCACCTAACACGGGGGTCGGCAATCAGCCCCAGCATTTT.

V gene TRBV11-2 combines with J gene TRBJ2-1; maybe TRBD2 (6 bases). Looked up from germline, CDR1 is SGHAT and CDR2 is FQNNGV. The CDR3 covers 14 residues. The V gene lost 1 base and the J gene lost 7 bases, with 11 bases spanning the gap. The CDR3 loop is CASSLAGSGNEQFF. As DNA, the CDR3 is TGTGCCAGCAGCTTAGCCGGGAGTGGGAATGAGCAGTTCTTC.